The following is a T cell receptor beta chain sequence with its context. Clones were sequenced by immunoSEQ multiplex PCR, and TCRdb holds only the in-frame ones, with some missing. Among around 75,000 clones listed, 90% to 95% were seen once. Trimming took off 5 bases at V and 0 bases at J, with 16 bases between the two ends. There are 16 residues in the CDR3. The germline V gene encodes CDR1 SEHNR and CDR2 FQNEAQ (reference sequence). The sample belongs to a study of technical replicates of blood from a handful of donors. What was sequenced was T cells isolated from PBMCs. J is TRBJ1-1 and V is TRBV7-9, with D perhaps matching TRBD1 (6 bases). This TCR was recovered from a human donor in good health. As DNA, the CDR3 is TGTGCCAGCAGCCCTAGGGGGAAGGGACTGAACACTGAAGCTTTCTTT. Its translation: CASSPRGKGLNTEAFF.